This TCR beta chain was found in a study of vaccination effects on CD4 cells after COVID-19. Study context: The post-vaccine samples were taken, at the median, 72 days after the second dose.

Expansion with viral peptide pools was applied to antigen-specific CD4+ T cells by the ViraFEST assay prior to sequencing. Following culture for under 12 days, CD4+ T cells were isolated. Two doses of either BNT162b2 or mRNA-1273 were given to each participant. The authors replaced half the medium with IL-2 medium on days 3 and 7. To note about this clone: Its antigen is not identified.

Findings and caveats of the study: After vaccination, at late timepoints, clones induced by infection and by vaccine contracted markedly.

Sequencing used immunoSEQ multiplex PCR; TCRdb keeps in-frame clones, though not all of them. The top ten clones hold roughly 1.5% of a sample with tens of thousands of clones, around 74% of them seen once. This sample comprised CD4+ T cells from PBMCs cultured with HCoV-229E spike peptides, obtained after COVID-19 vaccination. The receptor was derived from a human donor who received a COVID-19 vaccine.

In DNA, the CDR3 is TGTGCCAGCAGCTTAGGGGCTAGCAAGTGGTTTGAGCAGTTCTTC. This encodes CASSLGASKWFEQFF. The chain couples TRBV7-3 to TRBJ2-1; the D gene could be TRBD1 or TRBD2 (5 bases each). The CDR3 loop spans 15 amino acids. Germline V gene data show CDR1 as SGHTA and CDR2 as FQGTGA. Trimming left V 2 bases short and J 9 bases short, with 17 bases between.